Following are 12 T cell receptor beta chains from one sample sequenced in a study of blood T cell repertoires in COVID-19. Only in-frame clones appear in the TCRdb table, and some are missing; sequencing was by immunoSEQ multiplex PCR. This repertoire shows some 64,000 clones, roughly 83% found once; its top ten account for around 15%. Sequencing input: peripheral blood. The origin of the receptors is a man aged 55-75 years with COVID-19, enrolled during active disease.

J is TRBJ2-1 and V is TRBV30; TRBD2 matches at 9 bases. Germline values: CDR1 GTSNPN, CDR2 SVGIG (reference sequence). Trimming at V came to 5 bases and at J to 4 bases, leaving 9 bases not matched to a gene. The CDR3 contains 15 residues. CDR3 sequence reads: CAWSLAGVSYNEQFF. Here the CDR3 DNA reads TGTGCCTGGTCTTTAGCGGGAGTATCATACAATGAGCAGTTCTTC.

This clone was seen just once. The V gene is TRBV19, the J gene TRBJ1-2, with 7 bases aligning to TRBD1. Unmatched junction bases numbered 10, after V lost 5 bases and J lost 4 bases. The CDR3 extends over 15 amino acids. The germline V gene encodes CDR1 LNHDA and CDR2 SQIVND (reference sequence). The CDR3 loop is CASSADTGTVYGYTF. DNA of the CDR3: TGTGCCAGTAGTGCAGACACCGGGACAGTCTATGGCTACACCTTC.

V and J are TRBV2 and TRBJ1-5; 7 bases match TRBD1. The CDR3 runs to 14 residues. Germline trimming cut 10 bases from V and 3 bases from J; bases unmatched to any gene: 9. CDR1 is SNHLY, CDR2 FYNNEI, per germline. CDR3: CATQGGSPNQPQHF. CDR3 sequence (DNA): TGTGCCACCCAGGGGGGCTCCCCCAATCAGCCCCAGCATTTT.

The V call is TRBV7-9, the J call TRBJ1-3; D is unresolved. The V end lost 1 base, the J end lost 5 bases, and 24 bases lay between the germline ends. CDR1 is SEHNR and CDR2 is FQNEAQ in the germline V gene (reference sequence). The CDR3 loop spans 19 amino acids. The CDR3: CASSLGPLPREATRNTIYF. CDR3 bases: TGTGCCAGCAGCTTAGGGCCCCTTCCTCGGGAGGCCACTAGAAACACCATATATTTT. The variable domain in full, with the rest retrieved from reference TRBV7-9 and TRBJ1-3, is DTGVSQNPRHKITKRGQNVTFRCDPISEHNRLYWYRQTLGQGPEFLTYFQNEAQLEKSRLLSDRFSAERPKGSFSTLEIQRTEQGDSAMYLCASSLGPLPREATRNTIYFGEGSWLTVV.

Only a few counts were recorded for this clone. The genes are TRBV4-1 and TRBJ1-5; 7 nucleotides agree with TRBD1. Looked up from germline, CDR1 is MGHRA and CDR2 is YSYEKL. Unmatched junction bases numbered 1, after V lost 1 base and J lost 4 bases. The length of the CDR3 is 14 residues. The DNA for the CDR3 is TGCGCCAGCAGCCAAGGACAGGGAAATCAGCCCCAGCATTTT. Translation: CASSQGQGNQPQHF.

This chain links TRBV6-5 with TRBJ2-1, with 11 positions matching TRBD1. Losses at the gene ends were 6 bases for V and 7 bases for J; bases not matched to a gene: 5. This CDR3 has 14 amino acids. Germline loops: CDR1 MNHEY, CDR2 SVGAGI. CDR3 coding DNA: TGTGCCAGCAGAACCGGGACAGGGGGGAATGAGCAGTTCTTC. Translation: CASRTGTGGNEQFF.

This clone has more than one count but fewer than ten. The V and J genes are TRBV7-5 and TRBJ1-3; TRBD1, the D gene given by the table, was not confirmed from the DNA. TRBV7-5 is assigned pseudogene status. CDR3 size: 19 residues. This CDR3 is CVRSPRVTRSDRNGNTIYF. The CDR3 nucleotides are TGTGTCAGAAGCCCAAGGGTTACTCGGTCGGACAGGAATGGAAACACCATATATTTT.

The chain is built from TRBV2 and TRBJ2-1; 11 bases are shared with TRBD2. The CDR3 covers 15 residues. CDR1 is SNHLY and CDR2 is FYNNEI in the germline V gene. The ends lost 6 bases at V and 5 bases at J; junction bases unmatched: 6. The CDR3: CASRLLAGDNNEQFF. CDR3 bases: TGTGCCAGCAGACTACTAGCGGGAGACAACAATGAGCAGTTCTTC.

V is TRBV6-5 and J is TRBJ2-1, with 8 bases aligning to TRBD1. J was trimmed by 10 bases and V by 6 bases; bases with no gene match: 5. This CDR3 comprises 12 residues. Germline CDR1 MNHEY, CDR2 SVGAGI. CDR3 amino acids: CASRSTGGEQFF. The CDR3 nucleotides read TGTGCCAGCAGATCTACAGGGGGAGAGCAGTTCTTC.

This sequence joins TRBV11-2 and TRBJ1-6, with TRBD1 identical over 7 bases. With V trimmed by 5 bases and J by 9 bases, 13 bases remained unmatched. Germline V CDR1 and CDR2: SGHAT, FQNNGV. The length of the CDR3 is 16 residues. Here the CDR3 DNA reads TGTGCCAGCAGCCCGAGCCTAGACAGGGATGCTTCACCCCTCCACTTT. This translates into CASSPSLDRDASPLHF.

The chain combines TRBV30 with TRBJ1-6, with D uncertain. The V end lost 4 bases, the J end lost 2 bases, and 9 bases lay between the germline ends. Germline V gives CDR1 GTSNPN, CDR2 SVGIG (reference sequence). The CDR3 has 14 amino acids. Here the CDR3 reads CAWISGTYNSPLHF. In DNA, the CDR3 is TGTGCCTGGATATCGGGTACCTATAATTCACCCCTCCACTTT.

The chain recombines TRBV5-1 with TRBJ2-2; TRBD1 matches 9 bases. Trimming at V came to 0 bases and at J to 4 bases, leaving 4 bases not matched to a gene. This CDR3 is 16 amino acids long. The germline gives CDR1 SGHRS, CDR2 YFSETQ. The CDR3 region has the DNA TGCGCCAGCAGCTTGGACGGACAGGGGACCACCGGGGAGCTGTTTTTT. Amino acid sequence: CASSLDGQGTTGELFF.